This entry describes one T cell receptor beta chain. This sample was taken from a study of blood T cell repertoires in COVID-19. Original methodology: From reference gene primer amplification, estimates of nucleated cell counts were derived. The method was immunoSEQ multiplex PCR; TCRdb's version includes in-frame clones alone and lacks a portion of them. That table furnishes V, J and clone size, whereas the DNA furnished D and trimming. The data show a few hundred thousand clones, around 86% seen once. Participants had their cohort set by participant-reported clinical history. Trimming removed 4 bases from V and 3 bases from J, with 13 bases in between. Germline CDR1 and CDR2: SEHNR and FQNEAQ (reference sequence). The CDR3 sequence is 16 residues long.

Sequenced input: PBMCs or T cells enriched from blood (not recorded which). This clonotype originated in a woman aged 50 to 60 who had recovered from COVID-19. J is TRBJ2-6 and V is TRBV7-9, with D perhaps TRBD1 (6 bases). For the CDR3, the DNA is TGTGCCAGCAGCTCCACAGGGAAGGGTGGGGCCAACGTCCTGACTTTC. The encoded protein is CASSSTGKGGANVLTF. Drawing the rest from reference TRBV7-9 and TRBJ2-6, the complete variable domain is DTGVSQNPRHKITKRGQNVTFRCDPISEHNRLYWYRQTLGQGPEFLTYFQNEAQLEKSRLLSDRFSAERPKGSFSTLEIQRTEQGDSAMYLCASSSTGKGGANVLTFGAGSRLTVL.